This passage covers 17 T cell receptor beta chains from one sample sequenced in a study of shared clonotypes between healthy human individuals (TCRdb year 2020). The library was obtained by the immunoSEQ multiplex PCR assay. Imported from immuneACCESS, the table was reduced by TCRdb to in-frame sequences with V and J called. These copies leave out some clones; in studies compared against another copy, an unresolved V gene accounts for under half, and the cause of the remainder is not known. For this sample there are 110,000 or so clones; 65% to 75% appear just once. The leading ten clones occupy just under 25% of the sample. Sequencing was carried out using memory CD8+ T cells sorted from blood. The cell subset or site label, read with the paper, signifies: CD45RO+ cells pooled with CCR7-negative TemRA cells. The receptors originated from a woman aged 30 to 39 in good health.

The gene calls are TRBV27 and TRBJ2-7; 9 bases agree with TRBD2. Germline CDR1 is MNHEY and CDR2 is SMNVEV (reference sequence). The junction had 6 bases not matched to a gene; V was cut back by 4 bases and J by 2 bases. The length of the CDR3 is 15 residues. CDR3 DNA sequence: TGTGCCAGCAGTTGGGCGGGAGGGCCAACCTACGAGCAGTACTTC. Its protein product is CASSWAGGPTYEQYF.

In its sample, this clone was seen a few times. The rearrangement links TRBV19 to TRBJ2-7; D is ambiguous. This CDR3 spans 11 amino acids. V was trimmed by 4 bases and J by 4 bases, leaving 5 bases between them. CDR1 and CDR2 from the germline V gene are LNHDA and SQIVND (reference sequence). The CDR3 reads CASSKGYEQYF. In DNA form, the CDR3 reads TGTGCCAGTAGTAAAGGTTACGAGCAGTACTTC.

For the CDR3, the DNA is TGTGCCAGCAGCTTTGGTTCCAATGAGCAGTTCTTC. This encodes CASSFGSNEQFF. V usage is TRBV5-6 and J usage is TRBJ2-1; unclear D gene. This CDR3 region has 12 residues. Trimming removed 2 bases from V and 6 bases from J, with 6 bases in between. Germline V lookup: CDR1 SGHDT, CDR2 YYEEEE. Variable domain in full (rest from reference TRBV5-6 and TRBJ2-1): DAGVTQSPTHLIKTRGQQVTLRCSPKSGHDTVSWYQQALGQGPQFIFQYYEEEERQRGNFPDRFSGHQFPNYSSELNVNALLLGDSALYLCASSFGSNEQFFGPGTRLTVL.

This clone was observed many times. This sequence joins TRBV6-1 and TRBJ2-7; 7 nucleotides align to TRBD2. The CDR3 totals 15 residues. V dropped 4 bases and J dropped 5; count of bases not matched to a gene: 11. Germline V gives CDR1 MNHNS, CDR2 SASEGT. The CDR3 region has the DNA TGTGCCAGCAGTGCCTCTAGCGGCAGTTTCCACGAGCAGTACTTC. Amino acids: CASSASSGSFHEQYF.

Turning to this clone: A junction end diverges from the germline sequence, so it may reflect a read error. The chain couples TRBV19 to TRBJ2-1; D not certain. The germline CDR1 and CDR2 sequences are LNHDA and SQIVND (reference sequence). The CDR3 extends over 14 amino acids. The CDR3 here is CASNAPYSFNEQFF. As DNA, the CDR3 is TGTGCCAGTAATGCCCCTTACTCCTTCAATGAGCAGTTCTTC.

V and J are TRBV27 and TRBJ2-3; 10 bases are a match to TRBD2. The CDR3 is 16 residues long. CDR1 MNHEY and CDR2 SMNVEV come from the germline V gene (reference sequence). The V gene end was trimmed by 3 bases and the J gene end by 6 bases; junction bases not matched to a gene: 9. The CDR3 sequence is CASSLAPGLAIDTQYF. The CDR3 nucleotides are TGTGCCAGCAGTTTGGCCCCGGGACTAGCGATTGATACGCAGTATTTT.

The chain uses TRBV6-5 and TRBJ2-1, with 7 nucleotides matching TRBD2. The trim removed 7 bases at V and 9 bases at J, leaving 12 bases unmatched. Germline V gene data show CDR1 as MNHEY and CDR2 as SVGAGI. There are 14 residues in the CDR3. The CDR3 region is CASKVAGESGEQFF. As DNA, the CDR3 is TGTGCCAGCAAAGTGGCGGGAGAATCTGGTGAGCAGTTCTTC.

This chain connects TRBV12-5 to TRBJ1-1, with D perhaps TRBD1 (5 bases). The CDR3 is 13 residues long. Trimming shortened V by 6 bases and J by 5 bases, and 13 bases separated the two germline ends. Germline V gives CDR1 LGHNT, CDR2 FRNRAP. CDR3 loop: CASGRDGGTEAFF. CDR3 nucleotides: TGTGCTAGTGGCCGGGACGGGGGGACTGAAGCTTTCTTT.

This clone was found a few times. The CDR3 loop reads CASSRSLDRIDNEQFF. The CDR3 nucleotides read TGTGCCAGTAGTAGGAGTTTGGACAGAATCGACAATGAGCAGTTCTTC. The rearrangement links TRBV19 to TRBJ2-1; tentative D call: TRBD1 (6 bases). The length of the CDR3 is 16 residues. V lost 4 bases, J lost 5 bases, and 18 bases lay in between. Germline lookup yields CDR1 LNHDA and CDR2 SQIVND (reference sequence).

In this sample, this clone turned up many times. The J gene is TRBJ1-1, the V gene TRBV4-1; D unresolved. The V end lost 10 bases, the J end lost 0 bases, and 15 bases lay between the germline ends. CDR1 is MGHRA and CDR2 is YSYEKL in the germline V gene. The CDR3 length is 14 residues. CDR3 in DNA: TGCGCCACTAGGACGGCTATCATGAACACTGAAGCTTTCTTT. It is translated as CATRTAIMNTEAFF.

A few counts support this clone. The chain employs TRBV4-1 and TRBJ2-1, with 12 bases matching TRBD2. The CDR3 is 16 amino acids. CDR1 and CDR2 from the germline V gene are MGHRA and YSYEKL. J gave up 8 bases and V 4 bases, and 9 bases lay outside the gene matches. CDR3 coding DNA: TGCGCCAGCAGCCTGACCGGACTAGCGGGGCCCTATGAGCAGTTCTTC. This gives the protein CASSLTGLAGPYEQFF.

V is TRBV5-6 and J is TRBJ1-4; 8 nucleotides line up with TRBD1. The V and J ends lost 7 bases and 4 bases, in that order; junction bases with no gene match: 9. The CDR3 spans 15 residues. Per germline, CDR1 SGHDT and CDR2 YYEEEE. Written as DNA, the CDR3 is TGTGCCAGCCGTAAACAGGGACAGGTTAATGAAAAACTGTTTTTT. Residues: CASRKQGQVNEKLFF.

This chain connects TRBV10-2 to TRBJ1-1; 9 bases agree with TRBD1. The CDR3 runs 14 residues. The junction had 11 bases not matched to a gene; V was cut back by 6 bases and J by 9 bases. Germline V gene lookup returns CDR1 WSHSY and CDR2 SAAADI. CDR3 loop: CASSEPGQGAKAFF. The CDR3 DNA reads TGCGCCAGCAGCGAGCCGGGACAGGGAGCGAAAGCTTTCTTT.

CDR3: CASSLIRTSGTLEQFF. CDR3 DNA sequence: TGTGCCAGCAGCTTAATCAGGACTAGCGGGACTCTTGAGCAGTTCTTC. The chain uses TRBV27 and TRBJ2-1; TRBD2 agrees at 12 bases. Losses at the gene ends were 6 bases for V and 9 bases for J; bases not matched to a gene: 12. The CDR3 runs to 16 residues. CDR1 and CDR2 from the germline V gene are MNHEY and SMNVEV (reference sequence).

The chain combines TRBV28 with TRBJ1-5; 9 bases map to TRBD1. Germline V CDR1 and CDR2: MDHEN, SYDVKM. Germline trimming cut 5 bases from V and 4 bases from J; bases unmatched to any gene: 15. The CDR3 contains 18 residues. The CDR3 coding sequence is TGTGCCAGCAGTACCCTATGGGGGAGGGACAGGGCAAATCAGCCCCAGCATTTT. Translated: CASSTLWGRDRANQPQHF.

This clone was observed many times. Its ends do not fully match the called genes, so a read error is possible. V and J are TRBV10-3 and TRBJ2-7; 7 bases are a match to TRBD1. This CDR3 is 15 amino acids long. Germline V gene lookup returns CDR1 ENHRY and CDR2 SYGVKD. The chain's CDR3 is CAIRQGPSKPYGQYF. CDR3 bases: TGTGCCATCAGACAGGGGCCCTCAAAACCCTACGGGCAGTACTTC.

This clone was counted between two and nine times. The same CDR3 is also encoded by other DNA sequences in this sample. As DNA, the CDR3 is TGTGCCAGCAGCCCGAGAGGCGGGAGCTCCTACAATGAGCAGTTCTTC. As protein: CASSPRGGSSYNEQFF. The chain is built from TRBV7-9 and TRBJ2-1; 7 bases are shared with TRBD2. Germline V gene lookup returns CDR1 SEHNR and CDR2 FQNEAQ (reference sequence). Trimming cost V 5 bases and J 0 bases; bases outside gene matches: 7. CDR3 length: 16 amino acids.